The 9 T cell receptor beta chains presented below share a single source sample, sequenced in a study of metastatic and nonmetastatic thyroid tumors. Using MiXCR, TCRdb re-called clones from the PCR reads. This sample has about 59,000 clones, with around 15% found just once. Treatment of any kind had been given to no patient before thyroid surgery. Sequenced material: blood. Receptors were obtained from a male donor with papillary thyroid cancer or a benign thyroid nodule (not recorded which). Some clones in this sample may be carry-over from other donors' samples.

As regards this clone: At one end, the junction sequence differs from germline, possibly due to a read error. The chain joins TRBV6-5 to TRBJ1-1; D gene ambiguous. The CDR3 loop spans 17 amino acids. Germline CDR1 reads MNHEY; CDR2 reads SVGAGI. The CDR3 DNA reads as TGTGCCAACAGTTACTCCATACAAGCTTTACCTAACACTGAAGCTTTCTTT. This translates into CANSYSIQALPNTEAFF.

This clone appeared many times. The chain has TRBV6-1 and TRBJ2-7, with 8 positions matching TRBD2. Trimming removed 5 bases from V and 7 bases from J; junction bases left unmatched: 19. The CDR3 is 17 residues long. Germline V gene lookup returns CDR1 MNHNS and CDR2 SASEGT. The CDR3 here is CASSPEVRREGPGEQYV. As DNA, the CDR3 is TGTGCCAGCAGTCCCGAGGTAAGACGGGAGGGCCCGGGAGAGCAGTACGTC.

The sample holds a few counts of this clone. An end of the junction differs from the germline gene, which may be a read error. The V gene is TRBV6-2 or TRBV6-3, the J gene TRBJ2-7; no clear D gene. CDR1 and CDR2 (germline): MNHEY, SVGEGT. The CDR3 totals 14 residues. The CDR3 here is CAISYEAGPYEQYF. The CDR3 DNA follows: TGTGCCATCAGTTACGAGGCAGGACCCTACGAGCAGTACTTT.

Notes on this clone: Possible read error: a much larger clone is one base away. V usage is TRBV20-1 and J usage is TRBJ1-4; possibly TRBD1 for D (5 bases). The germline gives CDR1 DFQATT, CDR2 SNEGSKA (reference sequence). The CDR3 loop spans 12 amino acids. The CDR3 DNA reads TGCAGTGTTTGGGGCTCGAATGAAAAACTGCTTTTT. This sequence encodes CSVWGSNEKLLF.

This clone was recorded many times. The J gene is TRBJ1-1, the V gene TRBV6-1; weak D call: TRBD1 (6 bases). The CDR3 extends over 13 amino acids. Germline assignment: CDR1 MNHNS and CDR2 SASEGT. The V and J ends lost 6 bases and 5 bases respectively, with 13 bases between them. The CDR3 region has the DNA TGTGCCAGCAGCCCGTGGGGGGCAACTGAAGCTTTCTTT. Its translation: CASSPWGATEAFF.

This clone has a count of ten or more. The CDR3 DNA follows: TGCGCCAGCAGTGAGTCGTGGGGATCCAAAAACATTCAGTACTTC. The encoded protein is CASSESWGSKNIQYF. The rearrangement links TRBV10-1 to TRBJ2-4; D is unresolved. Trimming shortened V by 0 bases and J by 2 bases, and 8 bases separated the two germline ends. CDR3 size: 15 residues. Germline CDR1 and CDR2: WNHNN and SYGVQD (reference sequence).

V is TRBV30 and J is TRBJ1-1; D not certain. In germline, CDR1 is GTSNPN, CDR2 SVGIG (reference sequence). The V gene lost 5 bases and the J gene lost 0 bases, with 4 bases spanning the gap. The CDR3 runs 11 residues. CDR3 amino acids: CAWVLNTEAFF. The CDR3 nucleotides are TGTGCCTGGGTTCTGAACACTGAAGCTTTCTTT.

This clone was counted ten times or more. This chain joins TRBV7-3 and TRBJ2-1, with TRBD2 identical over 14 bases. J gave up 12 bases and V 5 bases, and 6 bases lay outside the gene matches. This CDR3 is built from 14 residues. Germline V gene lookup returns CDR1 SGHTA and CDR2 FQGTGA. The DNA of the CDR3 is TGTGCCAGCAGCCTTGGGACTAGCGGGGGAAGGCAGTTCTTC. It yields the protein CASSLGTSGGRQFF.

This chain connects TRBV12-3 or TRBV12-4 to TRBJ2-1; D possibly corresponds to TRBD2 (6 bases). V was trimmed by 5 bases and J by 8 bases, leaving 16 bases between them. CDR3 length equals 14 residues. The CDR3: CASSPLTWGDEQFF. CDR3 nucleotide sequence: TGTGCCAGCAGTCCCCTGACATGGGGGGATGAGCAGTTCTTC.